This T cell receptor (beta chain) was sequenced for a study of shared clonotypes between healthy human individuals. Study-level points and caveats: The authors expected sequencing depth to affect clonotype sharing among donors.

It was at deep level that the assay was run. Assay: immunoSEQ multiplex PCR; the TCRdb copy retains only in-frame clones and omits some. The sample includes more than 2 million clones, roughly 96% of them seen just once. This clone has only one observation. What it binds is unknown. The study enrolled healthy HIV-negative adults without recent acute infections or vaccinations as donors. In germline, CDR1 is SGHNT, CDR2 YYREEE (reference sequence). The CDR3 runs 14 residues. V was clipped by 4 bases and J by 0 bases, with 11 bases between them. The rearrangement uses TRBV5-4 and TRBJ2-7; tentatively, D is TRBD1 (6 bases). The receptor comes from a man aged 18 to 29 in good health. What was sequenced was naive CD4+ T cells sorted from blood. Subset here: CD45RA+ positively selected. CDR3 DNA sequence: TGTGCCAGCAGCACCCAGGGGATCTCCTACGAGCAGTACTTC. Protein product: CASSTQGISYEQYF.